The rows below give T cell receptor beta chains drawn from one sample of a study of shared clonotypes between healthy human individuals. Produced via immunoSEQ multiplex PCR; TCRdb's table is partial and in-frame only. The sample contains roughly 660,000 clones, 80% to 95% of which appear only once. The sequenced sample consisted of memory CD8+ T cells from PBMCs. The receptors shown here come from a man between 18 and 29 years old in good health. Some clones in this sample may be carry-over from other donors' samples. Both conserved end residues are part of each CDR3. D genes are given only for firm matches. Clone size is shown for a subset of rows, as once, few, many or a class of expanded clone.

CASSPGRASEAFF,TGTGCCAGCAGTCCCGGACGTGCATCGGAAGCTTTCTTT,NA,NA,TRBJ1-1,TRBV28
CASSYRGRGQPQHF,TGTGCCAGCAGTTACAGGGGGCGCGGTCAGCCCCAGCATTTT,NA,TRBD1,TRBJ1-5,TRBV6-5
CASSRERGQPQHF,TGTGCCAGCAGCCGAGAACGAGGACAGCCCCAGCATTTT,NA,NA,TRBJ1-5,TRBV7-2
CASSLHSSGSMYEQFF,TGCGCCAGCAGCCTACATTCTAGCGGGAGTATGTATGAGCAGTTCTTC,NA,TRBD2,TRBJ2-1,TRBV5-1
CASSFKETQYF,TGTGCCAGCAGCTTTAAAGAGACCCAGTACTTC,NA,NA,TRBJ2-5,TRBV5-4
CAISEKQGNTEAFF,TGTGCCATCAGTGAGAAGCAGGGTAACACTGAAGCTTTCTTT,NA,NA,TRBJ1-1,TRBV10-3
CASSTRGGDEQFF,TGTGCCAGCAGTACAAGGGGCGGGGATGAGCAGTTCTTC,NA,NA,TRBJ2-1,TRBV9
CASSLQGRRNEQYF,TGTGCCAGCAGTTTACAGGGTCGGAGGAACGAGCAGTACTTC,NA,NA,TRBJ2-7,TRBV6-1
CASSRRGTSYRYEQYF,TGTGCCAGCAGCCGAAGGGGGACTAGCTACCGCTACGAGCAGTACTTC,NA,TRBD2,TRBJ2-7,TRBV5-4
CASSYPVRLDF,TGTGCCAGCAGTTACCCCGTCCGCCTCGACTTC,NA,NA,TRBJ2-5,TRBV6-5
CASSLVRNTDTQYF,TGCGCCAGCAGCTTGGTGCGGAACACAGATACGCAGTATTTT,NA,NA,TRBJ2-3,TRBV5-1
CASSLDRSGYWQYF,TGTGCCAGCAGTCTGGACAGGTCGGGGTATTGGCAGTACTTC,NA,TRBD1,TRBJ2-7,TRBV27
CASSVPGLAGETQYF,TGTGCCAGCAGTGTACCGGGACTAGCGGGAGAGACCCAGTACTTC,NA,TRBD2,TRBJ2-5,TRBV27
CAGLGAGGRAGELFF,TGTGCCGGCCTGGGGGCGGGCGGGAGGGCCGGGGAGCTGTTTTTT,NA,TRBD2,TRBJ2-2,TRBV30
CASSPTGSYEQYF,TGTGCCAGCAGCCCGACAGGCTCCTACGAGCAGTACTTC,NA,NA,TRBJ2-7,TRBV5-5
CASSEVPSGRASYEQYF,TGTGCCAGCAGTGAAGTGCCTAGCGGGAGGGCCTCGTACGAGCAGTACTTC,NA,TRBD2,TRBJ2-7,TRBV2
CASSLDTFEAFF,TGTGCCAGCAGCTTAGACACCTTTGAAGCTTTCTTT,NA,NA,TRBJ1-1,TRBV7-9
CASSYTSGVYNEQFF,TGTGCCAGCAGTTACACTAGCGGGGTCTACAATGAGCAGTTCTTC,NA,TRBD2,TRBJ2-1,TRBV6-5
CASSSGDREPMNTEAFF,TGTGCCAGCAGCTCCGGGGACAGGGAACCCATGAACACTGAAGCTTTCTTT,NA,TRBD1,TRBJ1-1,TRBV11-2
CASSHINPGLEQFF,TGCGCCAGCAGCCACATTAATCCGGGACTCGAGCAGTTCTTC,NA,NA,TRBJ2-1,TRBV4-1
CASTILRATEAFF,TGTGCCAGCACCATCCTTAGGGCCACTGAAGCTTTCTTT,NA,NA,TRBJ1-1,TRBV28
CASSPGTGEKLFF,TGTGCCAGCAGTCCAGGGACGGGTGAAAAACTGTTTTTT,once,NA,TRBJ1-4,TRBV6-5
CASSLQGSGNTIYF,TGTGCCAGCAGCCTACAGGGCTCTGGAAACACCATATATTTT,once,NA,TRBJ1-3,TRBV9
CASGLGVREQYF,TGTGCTAGTGGTTTGGGGGTGCGGGAGCAGTACTTC,NA,NA,TRBJ2-7,TRBV12-5
CASTLRASSYEQYF,TGTGCCAGCACCCTACGGGCCAGCTCCTACGAGCAGTACTTC,NA,NA,TRBJ2-7,TRBV28
CATIPRTDTNEKLFF,TGTGCCACCATCCCTCGGACAGACACTAATGAAAAACTGTTTTTT,NA,NA,TRBJ1-4,TRBV28
CASRVGAQPQHF,TGTGCCAGCAGGGTAGGTGCTCAGCCCCAGCATTTT,few,NA,TRBJ1-5,TRBV28
CASRSPEPVDGNTIYF,TGTGCCAGTAGATCCCCGGAACCAGTGGACGGAAACACCATATATTTT,NA,NA,TRBJ1-3,TRBV19
CASSQGGQGNQPQHF,TGTGCCAGCAGCCAGGGGGGACAGGGAAATCAGCCCCAGCATTTT,NA,TRBD1,TRBJ1-5,TRBV5-6
CATREAGGYEQYF,TGTGCCACCAGAGAGGCAGGGGGCTACGAGCAGTACTTC,NA,TRBD1,TRBJ2-7,TRBV15
CASSSDRTYEQYF,TGTGCCAGCAGTTCGGACAGAACCTACGAGCAGTACTTC,NA,NA,TRBJ2-7,TRBV6-5
CASSYRGLAGDVEQYF,TGTGCCAGCAGCTATCGTGGACTAGCGGGAGACGTCGAGCAGTACTTC,NA,TRBD2,TRBJ2-7,TRBV7-6
CASSSLVSGEQFF,TGTGCCAGCAGCTCACTAGTCTCCGGTGAGCAGTTCTTC,NA,NA,TRBJ2-1,TRBV6-5
CASSPDRGFTDTQYF,TGTGCCAGCAGTCCAGACAGGGGTTTCACAGATACGCAGTATTTT,NA,TRBD1,TRBJ2-3,TRBV27
CASSELGQGLFEQYF,TGTGCCAGCAGTGAACTCGGACAGGGTCTCTTCGAGCAGTACTTC,NA,TRBD1,TRBJ2-7,TRBV2